This T cell receptor beta chain originates from a study of blood T cell repertoires in COVID-19. Germline assignment: CDR1 MNHEY and CDR2 SVGEGT. V lost 2 bases and J lost 4, with 8 bases in between. The CDR3 has 13 residues. Assay used: immunoSEQ multiplex PCR; TCRdb lists only in-frame clones, some missing. This repertoire shows approximately 81,000 clones, 80% to 90% found once; its top ten account for 0.95% to 1.5%. This receptor was obtained from a woman aged 50 to 60 with acute COVID-19. Sample: PBMCs or T cells enriched from blood (not recorded which). V usage is TRBV6-2 or TRBV6-3 and J usage is TRBJ1-2; no reliable D call. CDR3 amino acids: CASSYREGYGYTF. As DNA, the CDR3 is TGTGCCAGCAGTTACCGCGAGGGCTATGGCTACACCTTC.